Following are 11 T cell receptor beta chains from one sample sequenced in a study of T-cell reconstitution after alpha-beta-depleted transplantation in children. The authors prepared the TCRbeta library with unique molecular identifiers. Each CDR3 protein gets one entry after TCRdb re-called the PCR reads with MiXCR. Of approximately 800,000 distinct CDR3 sequences listed, 15% to 20% are singletons. Source: PBMCs, mostly from graft donor cells, taken 360 days after TCRalphabeta/CD19-depleted stem cell transplant. These receptors were obtained from a male patient younger than 18 who had a stem cell transplant for acute lymphoblastic leukemia, so the T cells may come from the graft donor.

This clonotype has ten or more counts. This chain links TRBV9 with TRBJ2-3; D remains unclear. CDR1 is SGDLS and CDR2 is YYNGEE in the germline V gene. The V end lost 1 base, the J end lost 9 bases, and 9 bases lay between the germline ends. This CDR3 comprises 12 residues. The CDR3 spells CASSVKDYTQYF. CDR3 nucleotides: TGTGCCAGCAGCGTAAAAGATTACACGCAGTATTTT.

In its sample, this clonotype was seen many times. The V gene is TRBV6-5, the J gene TRBJ1-2; 7 nucleotides line up with TRBD1. V shed 0 bases and J 3 bases; nucleotides not matched to a gene: 4. The CDR3 contains 15 residues. Germline V gives CDR1 MNHEY, CDR2 SVGAGI. DNA of the CDR3: TGTGCCAGCAGTTACTCGGGACAGTCAGACTATGGCTACACCTTC. This codes for CASSYSGQSDYGYTF.

This chain connects TRBV25-1 to TRBJ1-4; D is perhaps TRBD1 (6 bases). V lost 6 bases and J lost 2, with 16 bases in between. The CDR3 runs 16 residues. Germline V lookup: CDR1 MGHDK, CDR2 SYGVNS. The CDR3 is CASSTRGGGTNEKLFF. Here the CDR3 DNA reads TGTGCCAGCAGCACAAGGGGGGGAGGGACTAATGAAAAACTGTTTTTT.

This clonotype was recorded a few times. V and J are TRBV30 and TRBJ1-1; D not resolved. The CDR3 loop spans 14 amino acids. Germline values: CDR1 GTSNPN, CDR2 SVGIG (reference sequence). V was clipped by 0 bases and J by 4 bases, with 12 bases between them. This chain's CDR3 is CAWSVFSLGTEAFF. In DNA form, the CDR3 reads TGTGCCTGGAGTGTATTCTCTCTCGGCACTGAAGCTTTCTTT.

The chain is built from TRBV12-3 or TRBV12-4 and TRBJ1-5; D call uncertain. The CDR3 has 13 amino acids. The germline V and J ends were trimmed by 3 bases and 5 bases, with 8 bases remaining between them. CDR3 region: CASSFRPYQPQHF. CDR3 nucleotides: TGTGCCAGCAGTTTCCGTCCTTATCAGCCCCAGCATTTT.

The rearrangement uses TRBV6-5 and TRBJ2-1; TRBD1 matches 8 bases. Germline CDR1 reads MNHEY; CDR2 reads SVGAGI. CDR3 size: 15 residues. The V gene end was trimmed by 3 bases and the J gene end by 6 bases; junction bases not matched to a gene: 7. CDR3 residues: CASSYSTGVGNEQFF. For the CDR3, the DNA is TGTGCCAGCAGTTATTCGACAGGGGTGGGCAATGAGCAGTTCTTC.

The V gene is TRBV5-6, the J gene TRBJ2-3; 11 nucleotides align to TRBD2. This CDR3 contains 18 residues. Trimming took 1 base from V and 5 from J; bases not matched to a gene: 12. Germline CDR1 SGHDT, CDR2 YYEEEE. The CDR3 loop is CASSLPGLAGGREDTQYF. CDR3 bases: TGTGCCAGCAGCTTGCCGGGGCTAGCGGGAGGAAGGGAAGATACGCAGTATTTT.

The rearrangement joins TRBV5-1 to TRBJ2-3; the D is unclear. CDR3 size: 12 residues. CDR1 is SGHRS and CDR2 is YFSETQ in the germline V gene. Trimming left V 5 bases short and J 6 bases short, with 10 bases between. The CDR3 reads CASRGMTDTQYF. CDR3 DNA: TGCGCCAGCAGAGGTATGACGGATACGCAGTATTTT.

The V gene is TRBV20-1, the J gene TRBJ2-1, with 13 bases aligning to TRBD2. Germline assignment: CDR1 DFQATT and CDR2 SNEGSKA (reference sequence). The CDR3 totals 20 residues. V was clipped by 0 bases and J by 7 bases; unmatched bases: 18. CDR3 in amino acids: CSARDGGKLATSGRYNEQFF. DNA of the CDR3: TGCAGTGCTAGAGATGGGGGTAAACTCGCGACTAGCGGGAGGTATAATGAGCAGTTCTTC.

The chain is built from TRBV7-9 and TRBJ2-5, with D possibly TRBD1 on 7 matching bases. The germline V gene encodes CDR1 SEHNR and CDR2 FQNEAQ (reference sequence). Trimming left V 5 bases short and J 5 bases short, with 18 bases between. The CDR3 is made up of 15 amino acids. DNA for the CDR3: TGTGCCAGCAGCGGCGGGACAGCGTTGCGGGAGACCCAGTACTTC. It codes for CASSGGTALRETQYF.

The chain joins TRBV4-1 to TRBJ2-7; D call uncertain. Germline lookup yields CDR1 MGHRA and CDR2 YSYEKL. The CDR3 length is 13 residues. V shed 0 bases and J shed 7 bases, with 10 bases lying between them. The CDR3 reads CASSQDYRPEQYF. The DNA for the CDR3 is TGCGCCAGCAGCCAAGATTATCGACCTGAGCAGTACTTC.